Below, 20 T cell receptor beta chains from the same sample are listed, as sequenced in a study of naive and memory T cell subsets. The beta constant-region primer was an equimolar mix of two oligonucleotides covering TRBC1 and TRBC2. Via MiXCR, TCRdb re-called the UMI-ligation and nested PCR reads, giving one row per CDR3 protein. The profile shows about 21,000 distinct CDR3 sequences, about 11% of them singletons. Sequencing input: central memory CD8+ T cells from blood. These receptors came from a human donor in good health.

The CDR3 protein is CASSSGSSADTQYF. In DNA, the CDR3 is TGTGCCAGCAGTAGTGGCAGTAGCGCAGATACGCAGTATTTT. The chain joins TRBV25-1 to TRBJ2-3, with a weak D call TRBD2 (5 bases). The ends were cut back, 5 bases at V and 4 bases at J, with 13 bases in the middle. Germline assignment: CDR1 MGHDK and CDR2 SYGVNS. CDR3 length equals 14 residues.

This clonotype has only a few counts. This sequence joins TRBV6-1 and TRBJ2-1; D possibly corresponds to TRBD2 (5 bases). Germline V gene lookup returns CDR1 MNHNS and CDR2 SASEGT. Trimming stripped 1 base from V and 9 bases from J, with 7 bases between. The CDR3 loop spans 12 amino acids. DNA of the CDR3: TGTGCCAGCAGTGAAGTAGCGCTTGAGCAGTTCTTC. It is translated as CASSEVALEQFF.

The chain carries TRBV30 and TRBJ2-7; 10 nucleotides line up with TRBD1. Trimming removed 3 bases from V and 5 bases from J; junction bases left unmatched: 1. This CDR3 spans 12 amino acids. CDR1 and CDR2 from the germline V gene are GTSNPN and SVGIG (reference sequence). The CDR3 DNA reads TGTGCCTGGAGCGGGACAGGGGACGAGCAGTACTTC. Its translation is CAWSGTGDEQYF.

By proportion, this clonotype is medium-sized. V and J are TRBV5-5 and TRBJ1-1; D is undetermined. This CDR3 is built from 13 residues. The V and J ends lost 5 bases and 2 bases respectively, with 10 bases between them. CDR1 is SGHKS, CDR2 YYEKEE, per germline (reference sequence). CDR3 bases: TGTGCCAGCAGAATAGACCTAAACACTGAAGCTTTCTTT. Amino acid sequence: CASRIDLNTEAFF.

This clonotype was seen a handful of times. The rearrangement uses TRBV7-9 and TRBJ2-4, with D possibly being TRBD1 or TRBD2 (5 bases each). The germline gives CDR1 SEHNR, CDR2 FQNEAQ (reference sequence). There are 17 residues in the CDR3. V was cut by 6 bases and J by 5 bases, with 23 bases left in between. CDR3 in amino acids: CASSDRTGGGVENIQYF. DNA for the CDR3: TGTGCCAGCAGTGACCGAACAGGAGGAGGTGTCGAAAACATTCAGTACTTC.

This clonotype was seen a handful of times. The chain combines TRBV2 with TRBJ2-7, with D tentatively TRBD1 (5 bases). V lost 4 bases and J 2 bases, leaving 12 bases between the germline ends. Germline CDR1 is SNHLY and CDR2 is FYNNEI. The CDR3 has 14 residues. The CDR3 DNA sequence: TGTGCCAGCAGTGCGTATGACAGTCCCTACGAGCAGTACTTC. Residues: CASSAYDSPYEQYF. Drawing the rest from reference TRBV2 and TRBJ2-7, the complete variable domain is EPEVTQTPSHQVTQMGQEVILRCVPISNHLYFYWYRQILGQKVEFLVSFYNNEISEKSEIFDDQFSVERPDGSNFTLKIRSTKLEDSAMYFCASSAYDSPYEQYFGPGTRLTVT.

At least ten counts were recorded for this clonotype. The chain recombines TRBV2 with TRBJ1-2; D unclear. This CDR3 comprises 14 residues. V dropped 1 base and J dropped 2 bases, with 8 bases sitting between them. Germline assignment: CDR1 SNHLY and CDR2 FYNNEI. The CDR3 here is CASSEDTENYGYTF. CDR3 DNA sequence: TGTGCCAGCAGTGAAGACACAGAAAACTATGGCTACACCTTC. The entire variable domain, with the rest obtained from reference TRBV2 and TRBJ1-2, is as follows: EPEVTQTPSHQVTQMGQEVILRCVPISNHLYFYWYRQILGQKVEFLVSFYNNEISEKSEIFDDQFSVERPDGSNFTLKIRSTKLEDSAMYFCASSEDTENYGYTFGSGTRLTVV.

This clonotype has a handful of counts. The chain has TRBV3-1 and TRBJ2-1; no clear D gene. V was cut by 4 bases and J by 2 bases, with 12 bases left in between. The CDR3 is 15 residues long. From germline, CDR1 is LGHDT and CDR2 YNNKEL (reference sequence). The CDR3 spells CASSPDRRPYNEQFF. The CDR3 nucleotides read TGTGCCAGCAGCCCCGATCGAAGGCCCTACAATGAGCAGTTCTTC.

The rearrangement links TRBV6-4 to TRBJ2-2; D is tentatively TRBD1 or TRBD2 (6 bases each). The CDR3 runs 16 residues. CDR1 is MRHNA, CDR2 SNTAGT, per germline. Trimming took 2 bases from V and 5 from J, leaving 15 bases between them. The CDR3 nucleotides are TGTGCCAGCAGTGACACCCGAGGGGGAGGAACCGGGGAGCTGTTTTTT. It is translated as CASSDTRGGGTGELFF.

This clonotype counts as medium-sized. The V gene is TRBV5-4, the J gene TRBJ2-7; the D gene is possibly TRBD1 (5 bases). CDR3 length equals 13 residues. V was shortened by 0 bases and J by 5 bases, with 9 bases between the two germline ends. The germline gives CDR1 SGHNT, CDR2 YYREEE (reference sequence). As DNA, the CDR3 is TGTGCCAGCAGCTTGGAGGGGCGAAACGAGCAGTACTTC. Encoded protein: CASSLEGRNEQYF.

V is TRBV6-5 and J is TRBJ1-1, with TRBD1 matching 10 bases. Trimming took 4 bases from V and 2 from J; bases not matched to a gene: 7. CDR1 and CDR2 (germline): MNHEY, SVGAGI. This CDR3 region has 16 residues. CDR3 amino acids: CASSLTTTGGNTEAFF. The CDR3 bases are TGTGCCAGCAGTTTGACCACGACAGGGGGCAACACTGAAGCTTTCTTT.

This clonotype was observed many times. This rearrangement joins TRBV12-3 or TRBV12-4 to TRBJ2-2; TRBD2 might be the D (6 bases). V was trimmed by 5 bases and J by 6 bases, leaving 22 bases between them. The CDR3 is 17 amino acids. The CDR3 DNA sequence: TGTGCCAGCAGTAGGGGCCTGTGGGGACTGGGTCCCGGGGAGCTGTTTTTT. Translating it yields CASSRGLWGLGPGELFF.

This clonotype was counted between two and nine times. V usage is TRBV4-1 and J usage is TRBJ2-7; D unclear. The CDR3 has 14 amino acids. Trimming stripped 4 bases from V and 0 bases from J, with 10 bases between. Germline values: CDR1 MGHRA, CDR2 YSYEKL. The CDR3 loop is CASSPPSGSYEQYF. The CDR3 coding sequence is TGCGCCAGCAGCCCCCCAAGTGGCTCCTACGAGCAGTACTTC.

This clonotype was picked up many times. The chain recombines TRBV9 with TRBJ2-3, with TRBD2 identical over 8 bases. V dropped 1 base and J dropped 6; count of bases not matched to a gene: 10. CDR1 and CDR2 (germline): SGDLS, YYNGEE. This CDR3 is built from 16 residues. This CDR3 reads CASSVTSGSPVDTQYF. The CDR3 coding sequence is TGTGCCAGCAGCGTAACCAGCGGGAGCCCCGTGGATACGCAGTATTTT.

The chain is built from TRBV5-4 and TRBJ1-1, with D uncertain. CDR1 is SGHNT and CDR2 is YYREEE in the germline V gene (reference sequence). The V gene lost 1 base and the J gene lost 0 bases, with 4 bases spanning the gap. This CDR3 is 13 amino acids long. CDR3 loop: CASSLSVNTEAFF. CDR3 coding DNA: TGTGCCAGCAGCTTGTCCGTGAACACTGAAGCTTTCTTT. The variable domain in full, with the rest retrieved from reference TRBV5-4 and TRBJ1-1, is ETGVTQSPTHLIKTRGQQVTLRCSSQSGHNTVSWYQQALGQGPQFIFQYYREEENGRGNFPPRFSGLQFPNYSSELNVNALELDDSALYLCASSLSVNTEAFFGQGTRLTVV.

This sequence joins TRBV4-3 and TRBJ2-1; TRBD2 matches 9 bases. This CDR3 has 16 residues. Germline values: CDR1 LGHNA, CDR2 YSLEER. J lost 8 bases, V lost 0 bases, and 8 bases had no gene match. The CDR3 region has the DNA TGCGCCAGCAGCCAAGAAAAAAGCGGGAGGAGGGATGAGCAGTTCTTC. Amino acids: CASSQEKSGRRDEQFF.

This clonotype was seen more than once but under ten times. The chain has TRBV5-5 and TRBJ2-3, with D possibly TRBD2 on 6 matching bases. The germline CDR1 and CDR2 sequences are SGHKS and YYEKEE (reference sequence). The V and J ends lost 2 bases and 8 bases respectively, with 9 bases between them. The CDR3 has 12 amino acids. The CDR3 DNA reads TGTGCCAGCAGCTTAGTGGGACTTACGCAGTATTTT. Translating it yields CASSLVGLTQYF.

The chain joins TRBV3-1 to TRBJ2-3, with 7 bases that match TRBD2. The V segment lost 0 bases and the J segment 3 bases; nucleotides outside the gene matches: 0. The V gene's germline CDR1 is LGHDT and CDR2 YNNKEL (reference sequence). The CDR3 totals 14 residues. CDR3 protein: CASSQEGGTDTQYF. The CDR3, as DNA: TGTGCCAGCAGCCAAGAGGGGGGGACAGATACGCAGTATTTT.

This clonotype was observed many times. The chain couples TRBV4-2 to TRBJ2-1, with 8 bases identical to TRBD2. The junction had 13 bases not matched to a gene; V was cut back by 0 bases and J by 6 bases. The germline V gene has CDR1 LGHNA and CDR2 YNFKEQ. The CDR3 runs to 18 residues. Here the CDR3 DNA reads TGTGCCAGCAGCCAAGAAGTCGGCGGAGCGGGAGTCCTCAATGAGCAGTTCTTC. Translated, it gives CASSQEVGGAGVLNEQFF.

As concerns this clonotype: The conserved phenylalanine or tryptophan is not found at the CDR3 terminus, so this likely reflects a read error. It is unclear where the CDR3 begins or ends on the DNA, so no DNA is shown, and the CDR3 is as TCRdb lists it. This chain links TRBV6-1 with TRBJ1-2; the DNA was not used to check the table's D call, TRBD1. Germline values: CDR1 MNHNS, CDR2 SASEGT. The CDR3 is made up of 13 amino acids, end residues included. This CDR3 is CASSESPRTGSLV.